Each of the 19 T cell receptor beta chains below was sequenced from the same sample in a study of Graves' ophthalmopathy and Graves' hyperthyroidism. Amplifying from RNA transcripts, the study obtained TCR beta CDR3 regions. The workflow started with a first-round RT-PCR run with HTBI primers and then moved on to a second-round multiplex PCR. Via MiXCR, TCRdb re-called the multiplex PCR reads, giving one row per CDR3 protein. Of approximately 1.2 million distinct CDR3 sequences listed, about 35% were seen once; the top ten hold around 10%. The sequenced sample was peripheral blood or thyroid tissue (not recorded which). The source is an adult man with Graves' hyperthyroidism.

This clonotype was counted only a few times. CDR3: CASRTSGGDYNEQFF. The CDR3, as DNA: TGTGCCAGCCGGACTAGCGGGGGAGACTACAATGAGCAGTTCTTC. V usage is TRBV25-1 and J usage is TRBJ2-1; TRBD2 matches at 13 bases. The CDR3 runs to 15 residues. Trimming cost V 8 bases and J 3 bases; bases outside gene matches: 4. In germline, CDR1 is MGHDK, CDR2 SYGVNS.

Ten or more counts support this clonotype. The gene calls are TRBV20-1 and TRBJ2-7; TRBD1 matches 9 bases. This CDR3 has 13 residues. The germline V gene has CDR1 DFQATT and CDR2 SNEGSKA (reference sequence). Unmatched junction bases numbered 8, after V lost 6 bases and J lost 5 bases. Here the CDR3 DNA reads TGCAGTGCGTTGGGGACAGGGACCCACGAGCAGTACTTC. Its translation: CSALGTGTHEQYF.

With regard to this clonotype: At one end the junction does not follow the germline gene, possibly because of a read error. The rearrangement joins TRBV10-3 to TRBJ2-5; 12 bases match TRBD2. Germline V lookup: CDR1 ENHRY, CDR2 SYGVKD. This CDR3 is built from 16 residues. CDR3 in DNA: TGTGCCAGCAGTTACGGACTAGCGGGGAACCAAGAGACCCAGTACTTC. It is translated as CASSYGLAGNQETQYF.

Points on this clonotype: Because it lacks the conserved phenylalanine or tryptophan at the end, this CDR3 is likely a read error. CDR3 bases: TGTGCCAGCAGTCTCATCGGTGGCGAGCAGTACCTC. Residues: CASSLIGGEQYL. The chain links TRBV25-1 to TRBJ2-7; unclear D gene. Per germline, CDR1 MGHDK and CDR2 SYGVNS. Deletions cut 5 bases from V and 6 bases from J, with 11 bases between. The CDR3 spans 12 residues.

J is TRBJ1-6 and V is TRBV10-3; D call uncertain. The V and J ends lost 4 bases and 10 bases respectively, with 14 bases between them. Germline values: CDR1 ENHRY, CDR2 SYGVKD. The CDR3 has 14 amino acids. CDR3 nucleotide sequence: TGTGCCATCAGTGGGGCAGGTTCGGCCTCACCCCTCCACTTT. It yields the protein CAISGAGSASPLHF.

In its sample, this clonotype was seen a few times. This chain joins TRBV7-9 and TRBJ2-2; the D gene could be TRBD1 or TRBD2 (5 bases each). V was cut by 7 bases and J by 9 bases, with 24 bases left in between. Germline lookup yields CDR1 SEHNR and CDR2 FQNEAQ (reference sequence). The length of the CDR3 is 16 residues. The CDR3 region is CASTKGTGRTHRELFF. In nucleotides, the CDR3 is TGTGCCAGCACCAAAGGAACGGGACGGACCCACCGGGAGCTGTTTTTT. The full variable domain, with the rest looked up from reference TRBV7-9 and TRBJ2-2, is DTGVSQNPRHKITKRGQNVTFRCDPISEHNRLYWYRQTLGQGPEFLTYFQNEAQLEKSRLLSDRFSAERPKGSFSTLEIQRTEQGDSAMYLCASTKGTGRTHRELFFGEGSRLTVL.

The rearrangement joins TRBV7-2 to TRBJ1-1; D is possibly TRBD1 (5 bases). This CDR3 is built from 15 residues. V lost 1 base and J lost 2, with 11 bases in between. Germline lookup yields CDR1 SGHTA and CDR2 FQGNSA. The CDR3: CASSLVWGFNTEAFF. CDR3 nucleotide sequence: TGTGCCAGCAGCTTAGTTTGGGGGTTCAACACTGAAGCTTTCTTT.

CDR3 region: CASSGYGELFF. CDR3 coding DNA: TGTGCCAGCAGCGGGTACGGGGAGCTGTTTTTT. V and J are TRBV7-2 and TRBJ2-2, with D unresolved. Germline lookup yields CDR1 SGHTA and CDR2 FQGNSA. The CDR3 length is 11 residues. Deletions cut 5 bases from V and 7 bases from J, with 5 bases between.

This clonotype appeared a few times. The chain has TRBV10-3 and TRBJ2-2; a weak D match, TRBD1 (6 bases). Germline V gives CDR1 ENHRY, CDR2 SYGVKD. The CDR3 length is 13 residues. The V end lost 5 bases, the J end lost 5 bases, and 9 bases lay between the germline ends. The CDR3, as DNA: TGTGCCATCAGTCGAGGGGGAACCGGGGAGCTGTTTTTT. Translating gives CAISRGGTGELFF.

The rearrangement joins TRBV29-1 to TRBJ1-1; 8 positions match TRBD1. The CDR3 totals 13 residues. Germline-derived CDR1 and CDR2 are SQVTM and ANQGSEA. V shed 6 bases and J 10 bases; nucleotides not matched to a gene: 13. The CDR3 DNA follows: TGCAGCGTCCGTCAGGGGGCGTCTGACTTAGCTTTCTTT. As protein: CSVRQGASDLAFF.

This clonotype was picked up many times. The V call is TRBV20-1, the J call TRBJ1-5; D possibly corresponds to TRBD1 (5 bases). The CDR3 extends over 14 amino acids. Between the trimmed V and J ends, which lost 3 bases and 5 bases, there was a span of 14 bases. In germline, CDR1 is DFQATT, CDR2 SNEGSKA (reference sequence). CDR3 sequence (DNA): TGCAGTGCTAGCCGCTCTCGAGGGGATCAGCCCCAGCATTTT. Encoded protein: CSASRSRGDQPQHF.

This clonotype was detected ten times or more. V and J are TRBV6-6 and TRBJ1-5; 7 bases fit TRBD1. The trim removed 8 bases at V and 2 bases at J, leaving 9 bases unmatched. CDR3 length equals 15 residues. Per germline, CDR1 MNHNY and CDR2 SVGAGI (reference sequence). CDR3 coding DNA: TGTGCCAGCTCCGAACAGGGGCACGGCAATCAGCCCCAGCATTTT. The encoded protein is CASSEQGHGNQPQHF.

J is TRBJ2-5 and V is TRBV7-2, with 9 bases aligning to TRBD1. Looked up from germline, CDR1 is SGHTA and CDR2 is FQGNSA. J lost 5 bases, V lost 8 bases, and 6 bases had no gene match. The CDR3 contains 13 residues. In DNA, the CDR3 is TGTGCCAGCCGGACAGGGGCGGGGGAGACCCAGTACTTC. This codes for CASRTGAGETQYF.

As to this clonotype: The DNA is omitted, as the CDR3 cannot be located on it reliably, and the CDR3 follows TCRdb's listing. The rearrangement uses TRBV25-1 and TRBJ1-5; the D segment call TRBD1 is taken from the table without a DNA check. The germline V gene encodes CDR1 MGHDK and CDR2 SYGVNS. Counting both end residues, the CDR3 totals 16 amino acids. CDR3 loop: CACSARRTGRNQPQHF.

This clonotype came up many times. This chain links TRBV7-2 with TRBJ2-7; 9 nucleotides line up with TRBD1. CDR3 length: 16 residues. V was clipped by 5 bases and J by 5 bases; unmatched bases: 13. In germline, CDR1 is SGHTA, CDR2 FQGNSA. DNA for the CDR3: TGTGCCAGCAGCACCCCCTCACAGGGGGCGCTAAACGAGCAGTACTTC. The encoded protein is CASSTPSQGALNEQYF. Filled out from reference TRBV7-2 and TRBJ2-7, the complete variable domain reads GAGVSQSPSNKVTEKGKDVELRCDPISGHTALYWYRQSLGQGLEFLIYFQGNSAPDKSGLPSDRFSAERTGGSVSTLTIQRTQQEDSAVYLCASSTPSQGALNEQYFGPGTRLTVT.

The chain is built from TRBV7-9 and TRBJ2-5; maybe TRBD1 (5 bases). TRBJ2-7 explains the end of the DNA better; the J call may be wrong. The germline CDR1 and CDR2 sequences are SEHNR and FQNEAQ (reference sequence). CDR3 length: 14 amino acids. This chain's CDR3 is CASRGTGKKREQYF. Written as DNA, the CDR3 is TGTGCCAGCAGGGGAACAGGAAAGAAGCGCGAGCAGTACTTC.

This chain joins TRBV15 and TRBJ1-1; D perhaps matches TRBD1 (6 bases). The V and J ends lost 0 bases and 5 bases respectively, with 10 bases between them. Germline-derived CDR1 and CDR2 are LNHNV and YYDKDF (reference sequence). The CDR3 spans 14 residues. The DNA of the CDR3 is TGTGCCACCAGCAGAGAGAACAGGGTAACTGAAGCTTTCTTT. Residues: CATSRENRVTEAFF.

This clonotype was counted between two and nine times. The V call is TRBV3-1, the J call TRBJ1-2; D possibly corresponds to TRBD1 (6 bases). CDR3 length: 15 amino acids. Trimming shortened V by 4 bases and J by 1 base, and 13 bases separated the two germline ends. Germline lookup yields CDR1 LGHDT and CDR2 YNNKEL (reference sequence). The chain's CDR3 is CASSPSGAGNYGYTF. The DNA for the CDR3 is TGTGCCAGCAGCCCCTCAGGGGCCGGTAACTATGGCTACACCTTC. The complete variable domain, with remaining parts taken from reference TRBV3-1 and TRBJ1-2, reads DTAVSQTPKYLVTQMGNDKSIKCEQNLGHDTMYWYKQDSKKFLKIMFSYNNKELIINETVPNRFSPKSPDKAHLNLHINSLELGDSAVYFCASSPSGAGNYGYTFGSGTRLTVV.

Concerning this clonotype: At one end, the junction sequence differs from germline, possibly due to a read error. The CDR3 sequence: CASSQTGIEEQYF. DNA for the CDR3: TGCGCCAGCAGCCAGACAGGGATCGAGGAGCAGTACTTC. The gene calls are TRBV7-9 and TRBJ2-7; 7 nucleotides line up with TRBD1. Germline loops: CDR1 SEHNR, CDR2 FQNEAQ (reference sequence). This CDR3 has 13 residues.